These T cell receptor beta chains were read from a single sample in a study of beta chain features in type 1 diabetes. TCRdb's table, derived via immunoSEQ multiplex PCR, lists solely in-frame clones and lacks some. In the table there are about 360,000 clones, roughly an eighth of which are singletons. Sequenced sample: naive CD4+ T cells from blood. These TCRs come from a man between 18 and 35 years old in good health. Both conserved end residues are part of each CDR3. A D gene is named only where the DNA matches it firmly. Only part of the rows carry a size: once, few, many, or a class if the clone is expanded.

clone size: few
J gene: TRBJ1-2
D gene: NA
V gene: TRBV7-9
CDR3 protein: CASSFLQGWGYTF
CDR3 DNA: TGTGCCAGCAGCTTTTTACAGGGCTGGGGCTACACCTTC

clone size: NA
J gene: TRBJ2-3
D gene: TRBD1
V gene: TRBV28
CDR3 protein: CASSLLDRAPDTQYF
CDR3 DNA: TGTGCCAGCAGTTTACTTGACAGGGCCCCAGATACGCAGTATTTT

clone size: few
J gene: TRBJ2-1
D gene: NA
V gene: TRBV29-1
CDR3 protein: CSVEQTSYNEQFF
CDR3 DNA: TGCAGCGTTGAGCAGACTAGCTACAATGAGCAGTTCTTC

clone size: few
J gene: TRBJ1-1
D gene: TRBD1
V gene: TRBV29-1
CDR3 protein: CSVERGLNTEAFF
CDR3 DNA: TGCAGCGTTGAAAGGGGGCTCAACACTGAAGCTTTCTTT

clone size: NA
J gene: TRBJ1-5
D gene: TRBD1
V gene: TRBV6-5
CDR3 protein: CASSYTGAQPQHF
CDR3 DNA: TGTGCCAGCAGTTACACAGGGGCGCAACCCCAGCATTTT

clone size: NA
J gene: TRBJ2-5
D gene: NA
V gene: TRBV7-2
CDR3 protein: CASSKRRGEQETQYF
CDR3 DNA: TGTGCCAGCAGCAAGCGCAGGGGGGAACAAGAGACCCAGTACTTC

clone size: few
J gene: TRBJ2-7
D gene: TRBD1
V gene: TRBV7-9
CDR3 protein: CASNRDRDYEQYF
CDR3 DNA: TGTGCCAGTAACCGGGACAGAGACTACGAGCAGTACTTC

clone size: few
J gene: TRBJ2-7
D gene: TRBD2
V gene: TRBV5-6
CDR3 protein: CASSLFLAGQIYEQYF
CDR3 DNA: TGTGCCAGCAGCTTGTTTCTAGCGGGGCAAATCTACGAGCAGTACTTC

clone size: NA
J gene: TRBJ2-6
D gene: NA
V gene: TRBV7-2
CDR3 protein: CASSGTSGALSGANVLTF
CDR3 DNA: TGTGCCAGCAGCGGAACCTCTGGGGCACTATCTGGGGCCAACGTCCTGACTTTC

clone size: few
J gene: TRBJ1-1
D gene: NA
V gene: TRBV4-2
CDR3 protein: CASSPAGQSTEAFF
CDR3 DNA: TGTGCCAGCAGCCCAGCCGGACAGTCCACTGAAGCTTTCTTT

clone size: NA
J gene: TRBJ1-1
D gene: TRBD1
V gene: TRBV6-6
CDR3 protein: CASSPRPGQGQAFF
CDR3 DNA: TGTGCCAGCAGTCCTCGACCGGGACAGGGACAAGCTTTCTTT